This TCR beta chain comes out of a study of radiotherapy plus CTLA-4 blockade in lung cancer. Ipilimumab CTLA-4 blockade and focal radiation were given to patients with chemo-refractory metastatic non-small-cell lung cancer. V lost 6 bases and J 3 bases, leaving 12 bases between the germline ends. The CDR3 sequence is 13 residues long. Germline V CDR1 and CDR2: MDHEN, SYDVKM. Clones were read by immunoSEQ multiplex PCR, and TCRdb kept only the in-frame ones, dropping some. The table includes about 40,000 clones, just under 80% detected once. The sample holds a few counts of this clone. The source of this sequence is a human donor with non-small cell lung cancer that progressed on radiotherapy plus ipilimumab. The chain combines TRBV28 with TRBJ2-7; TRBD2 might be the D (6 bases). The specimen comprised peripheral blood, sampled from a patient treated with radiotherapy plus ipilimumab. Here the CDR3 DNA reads TGTGCCAGCAGACCCGGGGGTCTCTACGAGCAGTACTTC. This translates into CASRPGGLYEQYF.